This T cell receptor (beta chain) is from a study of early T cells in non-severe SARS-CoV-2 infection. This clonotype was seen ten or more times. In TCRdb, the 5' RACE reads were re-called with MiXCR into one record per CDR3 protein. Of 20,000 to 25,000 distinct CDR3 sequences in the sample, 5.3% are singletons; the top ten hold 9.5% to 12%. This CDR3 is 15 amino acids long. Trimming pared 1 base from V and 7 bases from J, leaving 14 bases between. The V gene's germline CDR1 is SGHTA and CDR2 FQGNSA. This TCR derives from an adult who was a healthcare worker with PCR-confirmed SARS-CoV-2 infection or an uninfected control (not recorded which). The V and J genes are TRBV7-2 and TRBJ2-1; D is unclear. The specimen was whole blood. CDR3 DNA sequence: TGTGCCAGCAGCTTAGGGCTGACCAGTTGGAATGAGCAGTTCTTC. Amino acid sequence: CASSLGLTSWNEQFF.